This record looks at one T cell receptor beta chain sequence and its context. Its antigen remains unknown. Germline-derived CDR1 and CDR2 are SGHTA and FQGNSA. V lost 5 bases to trimming and J lost 1 base, with 15 bases between them. The length of the CDR3 is 15 residues. These data come from a study of T cell responses to AZD1222 COVID-19 vaccine. Measured with immunoSEQ multiplex PCR; TCRdb has only the in-frame clones, and not every one. The sample contains some 180,000 clones, around 90% of which appear only once. Overall study results and limits: Spike regions recognized by vaccine-associated CD4 TCRs spanned the protein, led by 160-218 and 743-854. Per reports, nearly half of all spike-specific TCRs target regions that are unmutated in variants. Most donors were white British, females outnumbered males, and clonal diversity was possibly underestimated. Only after the peak T cell response were repertoires sampled.

The V and J genes are TRBV7-2 and TRBJ2-7; a weak D match, TRBD2 (6 bases). The sequences come from peripheral blood, collected 28 days after the second AZD1222 dose. This receptor was taken from an adult who received the AZD1222 COVID-19 vaccine. The CDR3 coding sequence is TGTGCCAGCAGCCCTAGCGCGGGGCCTTCCTACGAGCAGTACTTC. Translation: CASSPSAGPSYEQYF. Using reference TRBV7-2 and TRBJ2-7 for the parts outside the CDR3, the full variable domain is GAGVSQSPSNKVTEKGKDVELRCDPISGHTALYWYRQSLGQGLEFLIYFQGNSAPDKSGLPSDRFSAERTGGSVSTLTIQRTQQEDSAVYLCASSPSAGPSYEQYFGPGTRLTVT.